This T cell receptor beta chain came from a study of neurological immune-mediated disorders. Study-wide results and caveats: TCR-beta repertoires seemed private in all groups, with no expanded CDR3 amino acid sequences shared.

On this clonotype itself: As yet, its antigen is unknown.

The cDNA was generated through 5'RACE incorporating 10-nucleotide random UMIs. A single run covered 15-18 subjects with over 180 million TCR-beta sequences. TCRdb re-called the 5' RACE reads with MiXCR, one entry per CDR3 protein. The sample has roughly 38,000 distinct CDR3 sequences, under 7.5% seen once. The clonotype was recovered from a middle-aged woman in good health. The specimen was PBMCs.

CDR3: CAIILMKVTGWITDTQYF. CDR3 coding DNA: TGTGCCATCATCCTCATGAAAGTTACGGGGTGGATCACAGATACGCAGTATTTT. The gene calls are TRBV10-3 and TRBJ2-3; TRBD2 is a possible D gene (5 bases). The V end was cut by 7 bases, the J end by 2 bases, with 25 bases between. The CDR3 contains 18 residues. Germline-derived CDR1 and CDR2 are ENHRY and SYGVKD.